The 11 T cell receptor beta chains below all came from one sample that was sequenced in a study of cytomegalovirus exposure and HLA in healthy donors. PCR primers comprised 60 Vbeta and 13 Jbeta primers. Data came from immunoSEQ multiplex PCR; TCRdb stores just in-frame clones and leaves some out. The sample lists around 140,000 clones; roughly 77% were seen once. The sample taken for sequencing was PBMCs. The receptor set was obtained from a male donor in good health and CMV-seronegative.

The genes are TRBV4-1 and TRBJ1-1; D is undetermined. This CDR3 is built from 18 residues. The germline V gene has CDR1 MGHRA and CDR2 YSYEKL. V was pared by 0 bases and J by 0 bases, with 17 bases between. The CDR3 loop reads CASSQDAFTRGMNTEAFF. DNA of the CDR3: TGCGCCAGCAGCCAAGACGCTTTTACTAGAGGCATGAACACTGAAGCTTTCTTT.

This chain uses TRBV5-1 with TRBJ2-4; D uncertain. The germline V and J ends were trimmed by 1 base and 2 bases, with 7 bases remaining between them. Germline V gene data show CDR1 as SGHRS and CDR2 as YFSETQ. This CDR3 has 14 residues. The chain's CDR3 is CASSLSGSKNIQYF. The CDR3 DNA follows: TGCGCCAGCAGCTTGTCCGGGTCCAAAAACATTCAGTACTTC.

This clone was observed once. The chain couples TRBV5-1 to TRBJ1-2, with D perhaps TRBD1 (6 bases). Germline lookup yields CDR1 SGHRS and CDR2 YFSETQ. The CDR3 contains 16 residues. V was trimmed by 4 bases and J by 1 base, leaving 17 bases between them. CDR3 nucleotide sequence: TGCGCCAGCAGCCGCGGGGGCGGAAATGGTAACTATGGCTACACCTTC. Protein: CASSRGGGNGNYGYTF.

This rearrangement joins TRBV6-1 to TRBJ1-1; D unresolved. The CDR3 sequence is 13 residues long. V lost 7 bases and J lost 4, with 13 bases in between. In germline, CDR1 is MNHNS, CDR2 SASEGT. The CDR3 coding sequence is TGTGCCAGCATAGGAGGTGGAGGCACTGAAGCTTTCTTT. Translated: CASIGGGGTEAFF.

This CDR3 reads CASSVVDGGNYEQYF. In DNA, the CDR3 is TGTGCCAGCAGCGTAGTGGACGGGGGGAACTACGAGCAGTACTTC. The V gene is TRBV9, the J gene TRBJ2-5, with 7 bases aligning to TRBD2. Matching the DNA end better, TRBJ2-7 makes the J call doubtful. Germline V CDR1 and CDR2: SGDLS, YYNGEE. The CDR3 is 15 amino acids.

The chain employs TRBV7-9 and TRBJ2-7, with D possibly TRBD1 on 6 matching bases. The CDR3 runs to 14 residues. The germline V gene encodes CDR1 SEHNR and CDR2 FQNEAQ (reference sequence). The V gene lost 5 bases and the J gene lost 5 bases, with 16 bases spanning the gap. The CDR3 here is CASSPGQGNHEQYF. The DNA for the CDR3 is TGTGCCAGCAGCCCGGGGCAGGGGAACCACGAGCAGTACTTC.

The CDR3 nucleotides are TGTGCCAGCAGTGATGGACGGGAGGGCGATGAGCAGTTCTTC. Its translation is CASSDGREGDEQFF. The J gene is TRBJ2-1, the V gene TRBV6-4; 8 bases map to TRBD2. V shed 3 bases, J shed 8 bases, and the junction held 6 bases outside the gene matches. This CDR3 has 14 residues. Per germline, CDR1 MRHNA and CDR2 SNTAGT.

The chain combines TRBV29-1 with TRBJ2-1; no clear D. Germline CDR1 is SQVTM and CDR2 is ANQGSEA. V was pared by 3 bases and J by 2 bases, with 5 bases between. The CDR3 totals 12 residues. The CDR3 DNA is TGCAGCGTTGAGTCCACCTACAATGAGCAGTTCTTC. This gives the protein CSVESTYNEQFF.

The chain links TRBV5-1 to TRBJ2-1; 8 bases fit TRBD2. CDR3 length equals 14 residues. Losses at the gene ends were 4 bases for V and 8 bases for J; bases not matched to a gene: 8. CDR1 SGHRS and CDR2 YFSETQ come from the germline V gene. The CDR3 spells CASSTTSVIDEQFF. CDR3 DNA sequence: TGCGCCAGCAGCACGACTAGCGTCATAGATGAGCAGTTCTTC. Full variable domain (missing parts from reference TRBV5-1 and TRBJ2-1): KAGVTQTPRYLIKTRGQQVTLSCSPISGHRSVSWYQQTPGQGLQFLFEYFSETQRNKGNFPGRFSGRQFSNSRSEMNVSTLELGDSALYLCASSTTSVIDEQFFGPGTRLTVL.

The chain carries TRBV30 and TRBJ1-5; 7 nucleotides agree with TRBD1. V was clipped by 0 bases and J by 7 bases; unmatched bases: 0. The CDR3 loop spans 12 amino acids. The germline CDR1 and CDR2 sequences are GTSNPN and SVGIG (reference sequence). CDR3 in amino acids: CAWSVQGQPQHF. CDR3 DNA: TGTGCCTGGAGTGTACAGGGGCAGCCCCAGCATTTT.

The chain employs TRBV7-9 and TRBJ1-5; D unresolved. V dropped 5 bases and J dropped 0 bases, with 8 bases sitting between them. CDR1 and CDR2 (germline): SEHNR, FQNEAQ (reference sequence). This CDR3 comprises 14 residues. The CDR3 region is CASSAQNSNQPQHF. The CDR3 DNA is TGTGCCAGCAGCGCACAGAATAGCAATCAGCCCCAGCATTTT.